The 22 T cell receptor beta chains below were found in one sample sequenced in a study of blood T cells in healthy people across ages. Primed by a sample-barcoded 5' primer and a J-beta primer mix, a second PCR proceeded for about 6 to 12 cycles. TCRdb reprocessed the 5' RACE reads with MiXCR, giving one entry per CDR3 protein. The sample includes approximately 760,000 distinct CDR3 sequences, 20% to 25% of them seen just once. These same data were also listed under a study on T cells of mothers and their children.

Sequencing used blood. These receptors all stem from a boy younger than 18 in good health.

As concerns this clonotype: One end of the junction is discordant with germline, which a read error may explain. CDR3 loop: CANSSQVYGYTF. CDR3 DNA: TGTGCCAACAGTAGTCAGGTGTATGGCTACACCTTC. This sequence joins TRBV28 and TRBJ1-2, with D uncertain. Germline CDR1 is MDHEN and CDR2 is SYDVKM. This CDR3 contains 12 residues.

The rearrangement uses TRBV12-3 or TRBV12-4 and TRBJ2-3, with TRBD2 identical over 10 bases. This CDR3 is built from 17 residues. J gave up 3 bases and V 3 bases, and 9 bases lay outside the gene matches. The CDR3 DNA sequence: TGTGCCAGCAGTTTCTTCCCCCTAGCGGGAGTAACAGATACGCAGTATTTT. Its translation: CASSFFPLAGVTDTQYF.

The sample holds a few counts of this clonotype. The chain joins TRBV28 to TRBJ2-3; 7 bases match TRBD1. V gave up 5 bases and J gave up 2 bases; unmatched junction bases: 13. The CDR3 has 17 amino acids. Germline V gene data show CDR1 as MDHEN and CDR2 as SYDVKM. The CDR3 sequence is CASSPSLPTGPTDTQYF. CDR3 coding DNA: TGTGCCAGCAGTCCCTCCCTCCCGACAGGGCCCACAGATACGCAGTATTTT.

The V call is TRBV7-9, the J call TRBJ1-3; D may be TRBD1 (5 bases). The CDR3 is 15 amino acids. The V gene's germline CDR1 is SEHNR and CDR2 FQNEAQ (reference sequence). The germline V and J ends were trimmed by 0 bases and 8 bases, with 14 bases remaining between them. CDR3 protein: CASSLALAGSDTIYF. CDR3 coding DNA: TGTGCCAGCAGCTTAGCCTTGGCAGGGTCGGACACCATATATTTT.

This clonotype was seen only a few times. V and J are TRBV12-3 or TRBV12-4 and TRBJ2-6, with D hard to call. There are 15 residues in the CDR3. Trimming removed 5 bases from V and 4 bases from J, with 12 bases in between. Here the CDR3 reads CASSPSLAGANVLTF. The CDR3 coding sequence is TGTGCCAGCAGTCCCTCGTTGGCCGGGGCCAACGTCCTGACTTTC.

The chain recombines TRBV7-2 with TRBJ2-1, with D uncertain. This CDR3 is 15 amino acids long. Germline values: CDR1 SGHTA, CDR2 FQGNSA. V lost 1 base to trimming and J lost 0 bases, with 7 bases between them. The CDR3 spells CASSLVWVSYNEQFF. CDR3 in DNA: TGTGCCAGCAGCTTAGTTTGGGTCTCCTACAATGAGCAGTTCTTC.

This clonotype was seen a few times. The chain carries TRBV10-1 and TRBJ2-1; 7 bases align to TRBD2. The tail of the sequence fits TRBJ2-5 better, so the J call may be wrong. CDR3 length: 12 residues. CDR1 WNHNN and CDR2 SYGVQD come from the germline V gene (reference sequence). The DNA of the CDR3 is TGCGCCACGGGAACTAGCGAGGGAACCCAGTACTTC. Protein product: CATGTSEGTQYF.

This clonotype turned up a few times. The V call is TRBV28, the J call TRBJ1-5, with 7 bases aligning to TRBD1. This CDR3 contains 12 residues. CDR1 and CDR2 from the germline V gene are MDHEN and SYDVKM. V was pared by 11 bases and J by 4 bases, with 5 bases of the junction left unmatched. CDR3 DNA: TGTGCCGGAAGGGGGCAAAATCAGCCCCAGCATTTT. It encodes CAGRGQNQPQHF.

The chain employs TRBV9 and TRBJ2-1, with TRBD2 matching 8 bases. Germline V CDR1 and CDR2: SGDLS, YYNGEE. The V segment lost 0 bases and the J segment 9 bases; nucleotides outside the gene matches: 8. The CDR3 consists of 15 residues. In nucleotides, the CDR3 is TGTGCCAGCAGCGTAGAAGGATTAGCGGGGAGTGAGCAGTTCTTC. Its translation is CASSVEGLAGSEQFF.

This clonotype turned up a few times. The V gene is TRBV5-4, the J gene TRBJ2-5, with D possibly called TRBD1 or TRBD2 (5 bases each). From germline, CDR1 is SGHNT and CDR2 YYREEE (reference sequence). The CDR3 is 14 residues long. Trimming removed 0 bases at V and 5 bases at J, with 11 bases between. The CDR3 loop is CASSLDVGAETQYF. The CDR3 DNA follows: TGTGCCAGCAGCTTGGATGTCGGGGCTGAGACCCAGTACTTC.

A word on this clonotype: A read error is possible here, since a much larger clone lies one base away. V usage is TRBV6-5 and J usage is TRBJ2-3, with D unresolved. V was pared by 3 bases and J by 2 bases, with 3 bases between. The length of the CDR3 is 12 residues. The germline gives CDR1 MNHEY, CDR2 SVGAGI. CDR3 protein: CASSYNTDTQYF. Here the CDR3 DNA reads TGTGCCAGCAGTTATAACACAGATACGCAGTATTTT.

The chain is built from TRBV5-1 and TRBJ2-3; D unclear. Germline V gene sequence: CDR1 SGHRS, CDR2 YFSETQ. Trimming took off 3 bases at V and 0 bases at J, with 8 bases between the two ends. The CDR3 length is 14 residues. In DNA form, the CDR3 reads TGCGCCAGCAGCTCCAGTCCCAGCACAGATACGCAGTATTTT. Translation: CASSSSPSTDTQYF. Complete variable domain (other parts from reference TRBV5-1 and TRBJ2-3): KAGVTQTPRYLIKTRGQQVTLSCSPISGHRSVSWYQQTPGQGLQFLFEYFSETQRNKGNFPGRFSGRQFSNSRSEMNVSTLELGDSALYLCASSSSPSTDTQYFGPGTRLTVL.

V is TRBV7-8 and J is TRBJ2-3; D may be TRBD2 (5 bases). Germline CDR1 reads SGHVS; CDR2 reads FQNEAQ. Trimming cost V 1 base and J 1 base, with 12 bases left between them. This CDR3 comprises 16 residues. The CDR3 region has the DNA TGTGCCAGCAGCTTAGAATGGGAAGCGGGCACAGATACGCAGTATTTT. This translates into CASSLEWEAGTDTQYF.

In this sample, this clonotype turned up a few times. The genes are TRBV7-6 and TRBJ1-1; no firm D call. Trimming stripped 4 bases from V and 0 bases from J, with 6 bases between. This CDR3 region has 13 residues. Germline loops: CDR1 SGHVS, CDR2 FNYEAQ. CDR3 sequence (DNA): TGTGCCAGCAGCTATACCATGAACACTGAAGCTTTCTTT. It translates to CASSYTMNTEAFF. Using reference TRBV7-6 and TRBJ1-1 for the parts outside the CDR3, the full variable domain is GAGVSQSPRYKVTKRGQDVALRCDPISGHVSLYWYRQALGQGPEFLTYFNYEAQQDKSGLPNDRFSAERPEGSISTLTIQRTEQRDSAMYRCASSYTMNTEAFFGQGTRLTVV.

This clonotype was detected only a few times. The V gene is TRBV29-1, the J gene TRBJ2-2, with a tentative D call TRBD2 (5 bases). Germline loops: CDR1 SQVTM, CDR2 ANQGSEA. This CDR3 region has 13 residues. V lost 7 bases, J lost 6 bases, and 15 bases lay in between. CDR3 loop: CSDSVLDAGELFF. The CDR3, as DNA: TGCAGCGATAGCGTCCTGGACGCCGGGGAGCTGTTTTTT.

This clonotype appeared a few times. V usage is TRBV4-1 and J usage is TRBJ2-5; D call uncertain. The V gene's germline CDR1 is MGHRA and CDR2 YSYEKL. This CDR3 region has 17 residues. Trimming shortened V by 1 base and J by 0 bases, and 15 bases separated the two germline ends. The CDR3 DNA follows: TGCGCCAGCAGCCAAGTAGGCCCGTTGGAAAACCAAGAGACCCAGTACTTC. This encodes CASSQVGPLENQETQYF.

The chain uses TRBV28 and TRBJ2-5; D could derive from TRBD1 or TRBD2 (5 bases each). The DNA matches TRBJ2-7 better at its end, which makes the J call doubtful. This CDR3 spans 12 amino acids. Germline CDR1 is MDHEN and CDR2 is SYDVKM. CDR3 coding DNA: TGTGCCAGCAGTTTTCCGGGGCGCGAGCAGTACTTC. It specifies CASSFPGREQYF.

This clonotype was observed a handful of times. The chain recombines TRBV7-8 with TRBJ2-3; D is unclear. Germline assignment: CDR1 SGHVS and CDR2 FQNEAQ. V was pared by 8 bases and J by 6 bases, with 18 bases between. The CDR3 contains 14 residues. CDR3 region: CASVPRALGDTQYF. Written as DNA, the CDR3 is TGTGCCAGCGTCCCTAGGGCTTTAGGGGATACGCAGTATTTT.

The chain links TRBV12-3 or TRBV12-4 to TRBJ1-3, with a possible D match to TRBD1 (6 bases). The CDR3 runs 15 residues. Trimming removed 5 bases from V and 2 bases from J, with 13 bases in between. CDR3 region: CASSRTGNPGNTIYF. The CDR3 DNA reads as TGTGCCAGCAGTCGAACAGGGAACCCTGGAAACACCATATATTTT.

V and J are TRBV29-1 and TRBJ1-3, with a tentative D call TRBD1 (6 bases). Germline loops: CDR1 SQVTM, CDR2 ANQGSEA. The CDR3 is made up of 13 amino acids. V lost 7 bases and J 4 bases, leaving 14 bases between the germline ends. DNA of the CDR3: TGCAGCGCCGAAGGGGGGCGCGGAAACACCATATATTTT. Translating gives CSAEGGRGNTIYF.

The gene calls are TRBV20-1 and TRBJ1-5, with 12 bases fitting TRBD1. Germline assignment: CDR1 DFQATT and CDR2 SNEGSKA (reference sequence). This CDR3 is built from 16 residues. The V segment lost 0 bases and the J segment 6 bases; nucleotides outside the gene matches: 6. CDR3 protein: CSARDGGTGGSQPQHF. Written as DNA, the CDR3 is TGCAGTGCTAGAGATGGGGGGACAGGGGGCAGTCAGCCCCAGCATTTT.

In this sample, this clonotype turned up a few times. The chain employs TRBV5-6 and TRBJ2-5; tentatively, D is TRBD1 (6 bases). The DNA end is more similar to TRBJ2-7, so the J call may be wrong. The CDR3 runs 15 residues. In germline, CDR1 is SGHDT, CDR2 YYEEEE. The CDR3 region has the DNA TGTGCCAGCAGCCGTTACAGGGTTCAGTCCTACGAGCAGTACTTC. Its translation is CASSRYRVQSYEQYF.